This record concerns one TCR beta chain sequence. Its antigen is unknown. Measured with immunoSEQ multiplex PCR; TCRdb has only the in-frame clones, and not every one. In the table there are 36,000 or so clones, approximately 78% of which are singletons. This sample is drawn from a study of OX40 agonist ivuxolimab in advanced cancers. The germline V gene has CDR1 SEHNR and CDR2 FQNEAQ (reference sequence). Trimming removed 5 bases from V and 5 bases from J; junction bases left unmatched: 8. CDR3 length: 15 amino acids. Study-wide findings and caveats: Some of the nonresponding patients also showed low levels of normalized T-cell clonal expansion.

The sample here was CD4+ or CD8+ T cells sorted from blood, taken in a trial of the OX40 agonist ivuxolimab. The chain joins TRBV7-9 to TRBJ2-1; 8 positions match TRBD2. The source of this sequence is an adult with an advanced solid tumor such as melanoma, head and neck, liver or kidney cancer. CDR3 region: CASSVLAGLNNEQFF. The CDR3, as DNA: TGTGCCAGCAGCGTCCTAGCGGGCCTCAACAATGAGCAGTTCTTC.